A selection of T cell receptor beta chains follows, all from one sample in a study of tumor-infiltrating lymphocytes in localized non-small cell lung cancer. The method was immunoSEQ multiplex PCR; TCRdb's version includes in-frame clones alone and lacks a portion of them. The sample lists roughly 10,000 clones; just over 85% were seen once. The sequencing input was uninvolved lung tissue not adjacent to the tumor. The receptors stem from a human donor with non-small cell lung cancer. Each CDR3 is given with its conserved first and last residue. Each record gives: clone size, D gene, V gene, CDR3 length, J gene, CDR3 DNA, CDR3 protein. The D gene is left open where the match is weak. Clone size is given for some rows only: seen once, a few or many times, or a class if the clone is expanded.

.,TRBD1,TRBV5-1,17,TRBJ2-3,TGCGCCAGCAGCCCGACAGGGGGTTGGGGGAGCACAGATACGCAGTATTTT,CASSPTGGWGSTDTQYF
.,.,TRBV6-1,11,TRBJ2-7,TGTGCCACCCGAATCTCCTACGAGCAGTACTTC,CATRISYEQYF
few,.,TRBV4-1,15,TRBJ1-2,TGCGCCAGCAGCCAAGATAGAGGGACATCATATGGCTACACCTTC,CASSQDRGTSYGYTF
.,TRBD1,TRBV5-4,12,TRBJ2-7,TGTGCCAGCAGCTTAGACAGGGCCGAGCAGTACTTC,CASSLDRAEQYF
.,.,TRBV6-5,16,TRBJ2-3,TGTGCCAGCAGTTTTCGAGGACTCTCTAGCACAGATACGCAGTATTTT,CASSFRGLSSTDTQYF
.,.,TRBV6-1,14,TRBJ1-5,TGTGCCAGCAGCCTGGAGGTAAGCAATCAGCCCCAGCATTTT,CASSLEVSNQPQHF
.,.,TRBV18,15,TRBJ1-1,TGTGCCAGCTCACCGTTGGGGCTATTGAACACTGAAGCTTTCTTT,CASSPLGLLNTEAFF
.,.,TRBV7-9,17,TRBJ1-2,TGTGCCAGCAGCTCACAAACCTACAGGGCTAGTAACTATGGCTACACCTTC,CASSSQTYRASNYGYTF
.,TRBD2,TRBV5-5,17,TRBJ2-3,TGTGCCAGCAGCTTCCTACCCGGGACTAGCGGCCCCAATACGCAGTATTTT,CASSFLPGTSGPNTQYF
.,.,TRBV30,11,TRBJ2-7,TGTGCCTGGACAGGGACGTACGAGCAGTACTTC,CAWTGTYEQYF
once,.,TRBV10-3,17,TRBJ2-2,TGTGCCATCAGTGGTGATGGGGGGGCGTATAACACCGGGGAGCTGTTTTTT,CAISGDGGAYNTGELFF
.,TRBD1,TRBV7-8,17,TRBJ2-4,TGTGCCAGCAGCTCGCTGCCGGGACAGGGAGTGTGGGACATTCAGTACTTC,CASSSLPGQGVWDIQYF
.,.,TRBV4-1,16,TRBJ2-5,TGCGCCAGCAGCCAAGGATCCCCTGGACTACAAGAGACCCAGTACTTC,CASSQGSPGLQETQYF
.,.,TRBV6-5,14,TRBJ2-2,TGTGCCAGCAGTTACAGGGGAAACACCGGGGAGCTGTTTTTT,CASSYRGNTGELFF
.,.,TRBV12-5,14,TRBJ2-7,TGTGCTAGTGGTTCCGGGACTGAGGCCTACGAGCAGTACTTC,CASGSGTEAYEQYF
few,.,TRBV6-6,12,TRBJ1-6,TGTGCCAGCAGAACCACTAATTCACCCCTCCACTTT,CASRTTNSPLHF
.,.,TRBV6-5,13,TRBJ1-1,TGTGCCAGCAGTTCGCACAGGGACACTGAAGCTTTCTTT,CASSSHRDTEAFF
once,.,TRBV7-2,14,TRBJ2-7,TGTGCCAGCAGCTCCGGGACTCTCCGCTACGAGCAGTACTTC,CASSSGTLRYEQYF
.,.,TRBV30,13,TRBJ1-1,TGTGCCTGGAGTGTACATGGAGGGACTGAAGCTTTCTTT,CAWSVHGGTEAFF
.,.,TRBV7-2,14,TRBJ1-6,TGTACCAGCAGCCAAGGACAGAGACTGTCACCCCTCCACTTT,CTSSQGQRLSPLHF
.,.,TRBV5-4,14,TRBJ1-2,TGTGCCAGCAGCTTGGATCCAGGAATCTATGGCTACACCTTC,CASSLDPGIYGYTF
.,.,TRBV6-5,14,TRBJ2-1,TGTGCCAGCAGCCGGGCTGGCCCCTACAATGAGCAGTTCTTC,CASSRAGPYNEQFF
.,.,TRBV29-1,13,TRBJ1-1,TGCAACGTCGGGGACCACATGAACACTGAAGCTTTCTTT,CNVGDHMNTEAFF
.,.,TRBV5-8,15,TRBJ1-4,TGTGCCAGCAGCTTAACGGGTTCTTTTGGTGAAAAACTGTTTTTT,CASSLTGSFGEKLFF
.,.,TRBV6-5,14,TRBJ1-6,TGTGCCAGCAGTTACTCGCGCACCGACCCCACCCTCCACTTT,CASSYSRTDPTLHF
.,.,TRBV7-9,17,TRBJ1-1,TGTGCCAGCAGGCCCCCCGCCGGGCGACAGGCTCTATCAGAAGCTTTCTTT,CASRPPAGRQALSEAFF
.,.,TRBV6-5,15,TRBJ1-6,TGTGCCAGCAGTTACAAACAGGATGGCCTCTCACCCCTCCACTTT,CASSYKQDGLSPLHF
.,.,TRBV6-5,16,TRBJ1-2,TGTGCCAGCAGTTTTGGCAGGGGCCTGATTAACTATGGCTACACCTTC,CASSFGRGLINYGYTF
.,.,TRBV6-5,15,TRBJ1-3,TGTGCCAGCAGTTCGACGATCCACTCTGGAAACACCATATATTTT,CASSSTIHSGNTIYF
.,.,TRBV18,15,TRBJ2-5,TGTGCCAGCTCACTCCTTCCGGGCGGCCAAGAGACCCAGTACTTC,CASSLLPGGQETQYF
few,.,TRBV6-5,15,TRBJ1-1,TGTGCCAGCAGTTACTCGGCCCAAAGGAGTACTGAAGCTTTCTTT,CASSYSAQRSTEAFF
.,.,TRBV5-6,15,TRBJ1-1,TGTGCCAGCAGCTCCCGACGCGCCGGGGGAACTGAAGCTTTCTTT,CASSSRRAGGTEAFF
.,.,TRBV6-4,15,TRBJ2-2,TGTGCCAGCCAAAGGACGGCGGAGGACACCGGGGAGCTGTTTTTT,CASQRTAEDTGELFF